The clone carrying this T cell receptor (beta chain) was counted a single time. TCR beta VDJ and CDR3 profiles were obtained from a genomic DNA template. Each CDR3 protein is one row after TCRdb ran MiXCR on the reads. Of fewer than 200,000 distinct CDR3 sequences detected, approximately 43% appear once; the ten largest clones hold 1.1%. The source of the sample is a study of CD8+CD57+ T cells in acquired aplastic anemia. The CDR3 spans 14 residues. Looked up from germline, CDR1 is SGHTA and CDR2 is FQGTGA. Trimming pared 3 bases from V and 3 bases from J, leaving 9 bases between. The rearrangement joins TRBV7-3 to TRBJ2-1; the D call may be TRBD1 or TRBD2 (6 bases each). The sequenced sample consisted of sorted CD4+, CD8+, or CD8+CD57+ T cells (not recorded which) from PBMCs. This receptor was taken from a human donor in good health. The CDR3 loop is CASSLGGLYNEQFF. Here the CDR3 DNA reads TGTGCCAGCAGCTTGGGGGGCCTCTACAATGAGCAGTTCTTC.